These T cell receptor beta chains were read from a single sample in a study of cytomegalovirus exposure and HLA in healthy donors. Clones were sequenced by immunoSEQ multiplex PCR, and TCRdb holds only the in-frame ones, with some missing. Of approximately 82,000 clones listed, about 78% are singletons. The specimen was PBMCs. Receptors originate from a man aged 35-49 years in good health and CMV-seronegative. Both conserved end residues are part of each CDR3. The order of the fields is V gene, J gene, clone size, D gene, CDR3 DNA, CDR3 protein. The D gene is left open where the match is weak. For some rows the clone size is stated as once, few or many, or as a class when expanded; others skip it.

v_call: TRBV9; j_call: TRBJ2-7; clone_size: -; d_call: -; cdr3_nt: TGTGCCAGCAGCGAGAACACAGGGAGCGAGCAGTACTTC; cdr3_aa: CASSENTGSEQYF
v_call: TRBV28; j_call: TRBJ2-1; clone_size: -; d_call: -; cdr3_nt: TGTGCCAGCAGTTCACCGGGAAGGGAGCAGTTCTTC; cdr3_aa: CASSSPGREQFF
v_call: TRBV7-6; j_call: TRBJ2-2; clone_size: few; d_call: -; cdr3_nt: TGTGCCAGCAGCTTAAGCCCCCGGGGAGGTTCCGGGGAGCTGTTTTTT; cdr3_aa: CASSLSPRGGSGELFF
v_call: TRBV7-9; j_call: TRBJ2-5; clone_size: -; d_call: TRBD2; cdr3_nt: TGTTCCAGCAGCTTAGTAGGGGGGACTAGTCTTCAAGAGACCCAGTACTTC; cdr3_aa: CSSSLVGGTSLQETQYF
v_call: TRBV5-1; j_call: TRBJ2-7; clone_size: -; d_call: TRBD2; cdr3_nt: TGCGCCAGCAGCTTAAGCGGGATGAGGTATGACGAGCAGTACTTC; cdr3_aa: CASSLSGMRYDEQYF
v_call: TRBV7-9; j_call: TRBJ2-3; clone_size: -; d_call: TRBD1; cdr3_nt: TGTGCCAGCACCCACGACAGGGCCCCTAGCACAGATACGCAGTATTTT; cdr3_aa: CASTHDRAPSTDTQYF
v_call: TRBV19; j_call: TRBJ1-1; clone_size: -; d_call: -; cdr3_nt: TGTGCCAGTAGTAGGGAGCGGGGAGTGAACACTGAAGCTTTCTTT; cdr3_aa: CASSRERGVNTEAFF
v_call: TRBV4-1; j_call: TRBJ2-7; clone_size: -; d_call: -; cdr3_nt: TGCGCCAGCAGCCACCCAACGGAAGGCGGAACCTACGAGCAGTACTTC; cdr3_aa: CASSHPTEGGTYEQYF
v_call: TRBV16; j_call: TRBJ2-1; clone_size: once; d_call: TRBD1; cdr3_nt: TGTGCCAGCAGCCAACACCGGGACAGATACAATGAGCAGTTCTTC; cdr3_aa: CASSQHRDRYNEQFF
v_call: TRBV14; j_call: TRBJ2-3; clone_size: -; d_call: TRBD2; cdr3_nt: TGTGCCAGCAGCCCTAGCGGATACACAGATACGCAGTATTTT; cdr3_aa: CASSPSGYTDTQYF
v_call: TRBV6-1; j_call: TRBJ2-4; clone_size: few; d_call: TRBD1; cdr3_nt: TGTGCCAGCAGTGAAAGAGGACAGGGGGGCATTCAGTACTTC; cdr3_aa: CASSERGQGGIQYF
v_call: TRBV7-9; j_call: TRBJ2-7; clone_size: once; d_call: -; cdr3_nt: TGTGCCAGCAGCTTAGGATCCGGGTTTCTCTACGAGCAGTACTTC; cdr3_aa: CASSLGSGFLYEQYF
v_call: TRBV27; j_call: TRBJ1-1; clone_size: -; d_call: TRBD1; cdr3_nt: TGTGCCACTCACCGGGACAGGGTGAACACTGAAGCTTTCTTT; cdr3_aa: CATHRDRVNTEAFF
v_call: TRBV6-6; j_call: TRBJ2-1; clone_size: -; d_call: TRBD2; cdr3_nt: TGTGCCAGCAGAGCGGGATACAATGAGCAGTTCTTC; cdr3_aa: CASRAGYNEQFF
v_call: TRBV7-9; j_call: TRBJ2-1; clone_size: -; d_call: TRBD1; cdr3_nt: TGTGCCAGCAGCTTGACCCGGGACAGCCTTTACAATGAGCAGTTCTTC; cdr3_aa: CASSLTRDSLYNEQFF
v_call: TRBV30; j_call: TRBJ1-3; clone_size: -; d_call: TRBD1; cdr3_nt: TGTGCCTGGACGGACAGGGGGCCTGGAAACACCATATATTTT; cdr3_aa: CAWTDRGPGNTIYF
v_call: TRBV5-6; j_call: TRBJ2-7; clone_size: -; d_call: TRBD1; cdr3_nt: TGTGCCAGCAGCTTGACAGGGGGCTCCGAGCAGTACTTC; cdr3_aa: CASSLTGGSEQYF
v_call: TRBV6-1; j_call: TRBJ1-5; clone_size: -; d_call: TRBD1; cdr3_nt: TGTGCCAGCAGTGAATTGGGAGGACAGGTCAATCAGCCCCAGCATTTT; cdr3_aa: CASSELGGQVNQPQHF
v_call: TRBV28; j_call: TRBJ2-7; clone_size: few; d_call: TRBD2; cdr3_nt: TGTGCCAGCAGCAAATCGACTAGCGAAGTTTACGAGCAGTACTTC; cdr3_aa: CASSKSTSEVYEQYF
v_call: TRBV14; j_call: TRBJ1-4; clone_size: -; d_call: TRBD1; cdr3_nt: TGTGCCAGCAGCCAAGTACAGGGGGCTCGTGAAAAACTGTTTTTT; cdr3_aa: CASSQVQGAREKLFF
v_call: TRBV6-5; j_call: TRBJ2-7; clone_size: -; d_call: TRBD1; cdr3_nt: TGTGCCAGCAGCTATGGACAGGGAGAGCTCGAGCAGTACTTC; cdr3_aa: CASSYGQGELEQYF
v_call: TRBV25-1; j_call: TRBJ1-1; clone_size: -; d_call: -; cdr3_nt: TGTGCCAGCCTTCGGGAAACTGAAGCTTTCTTT; cdr3_aa: CASLRETEAFF
v_call: TRBV28; j_call: TRBJ2-7; clone_size: -; d_call: -; cdr3_nt: TGTGCCAGCAGTTCGATTTGGGGGGGGCCGTCCTACGAGCAGTACTTC; cdr3_aa: CASSSIWGGPSYEQYF
v_call: TRBV28; j_call: TRBJ1-2; clone_size: -; d_call: TRBD1; cdr3_nt: TGTGCCAGCAGTCTCGGGACAGGCGAATATGGCTACACCTTC; cdr3_aa: CASSLGTGEYGYTF
v_call: TRBV4-1; j_call: TRBJ2-7; clone_size: -; d_call: TRBD2; cdr3_nt: TGCGCCAGCAGCCAAGCCTCGGGGGGCTACGAGCAGTACTTC; cdr3_aa: CASSQASGGYEQYF
v_call: TRBV29-1; j_call: TRBJ1-1; clone_size: -; d_call: -; cdr3_nt: TGCAGCGTTGTATTAGGGGCCACTGAAGCTTTCTTT; cdr3_aa: CSVVLGATEAFF
v_call: TRBV4-1; j_call: TRBJ2-7; clone_size: -; d_call: TRBD2; cdr3_nt: TGCGCCAGCAGCCAAGGGGTCCCGGGGGGGGCCGTCTTCTACGAGCAGTACTTC; cdr3_aa: CASSQGVPGGAVFYEQYF
v_call: TRBV7-3; j_call: TRBJ2-1; clone_size: few; d_call: -; cdr3_nt: TGTGCCAGCAGTCCTGCCCCAACAGCCTCCTACAATGAGCAGTTCTTC; cdr3_aa: CASSPAPTASYNEQFF
v_call: TRBV19; j_call: TRBJ2-1; clone_size: -; d_call: TRBD2; cdr3_nt: TGTGCCAGTAGTATAGATGGCGGGAGGGCCACGGATGAGCAGTTCTTC; cdr3_aa: CASSIDGGRATDEQFF
v_call: TRBV28; j_call: TRBJ2-6; clone_size: -; d_call: TRBD1; cdr3_nt: TGTGCCAGCAAACTGACAGGGGACTCTGGGGCCAACGTCCTGACTTTC; cdr3_aa: CASKLTGDSGANVLTF
v_call: TRBV29-1; j_call: TRBJ2-3; clone_size: -; d_call: -; cdr3_nt: TGCAGCTATCCCGAGGGAGATACGCAGTATTTT; cdr3_aa: CSYPEGDTQYF
v_call: TRBV7-6; j_call: TRBJ2-7; clone_size: -; d_call: TRBD2; cdr3_nt: TGTGCCAGCAGCCCAACACCTAGCGGACCCTTCGAGCAGTACTTC; cdr3_aa: CASSPTPSGPFEQYF
v_call: TRBV2; j_call: TRBJ1-2; clone_size: few; d_call: -; cdr3_nt: TGTGCCAGCAGTGGCGGGTTCGGCTACACCTTC; cdr3_aa: CASSGGFGYTF
v_call: TRBV2; j_call: TRBJ1-5; clone_size: -; d_call: TRBD1; cdr3_nt: TGTGCCAGCAGTGACCAGGGGGGCAATCAGCCCCAGCATTTT; cdr3_aa: CASSDQGGNQPQHF
v_call: TRBV28; j_call: TRBJ2-1; clone_size: -; d_call: -; cdr3_nt: TGTGCCAGCAGTTTAGCCCTCCTAGTCTCCAATGAGCAGTTCTTC; cdr3_aa: CASSLALLVSNEQFF
v_call: TRBV11-3; j_call: TRBJ2-7; clone_size: -; d_call: -; cdr3_nt: TGTGCCAGCAGCTCGAGGGAGCAGTACTTC; cdr3_aa: CASSSREQYF
v_call: TRBV5-5; j_call: TRBJ1-1; clone_size: few; d_call: -; cdr3_nt: TGTGCCAGCAGCCACCCGGGAAATTTGAACACTGAAGCTTTCTTT; cdr3_aa: CASSHPGNLNTEAFF
v_call: TRBV12-5; j_call: TRBJ2-2; clone_size: few; d_call: TRBD2; cdr3_nt: TGTGCTAGTGGTTTGGTACATCCGGGACTAGCGGGAGGAACCGGGGAGCTGTTTTTT; cdr3_aa: CASGLVHPGLAGGTGELFF
v_call: TRBV5-1; j_call: TRBJ2-2; clone_size: -; d_call: TRBD2; cdr3_nt: TGCGCCAGCAGCTTGGCTAGCGGAAACACCGGGGAGCTGTTTTTT; cdr3_aa: CASSLASGNTGELFF
v_call: TRBV7-3; j_call: TRBJ2-2; clone_size: -; d_call: TRBD2; cdr3_nt: TGTGCCAGCAGGACGGGGGGAGACACCGGGGAGCTGTTTTTT; cdr3_aa: CASRTGGDTGELFF
v_call: TRBV7-9; j_call: TRBJ2-1; clone_size: -; d_call: TRBD2; cdr3_nt: TGTGCCAGCAGCTTAAGGGCTAGCGGGAGGGAGTCGAATGAGCAGTTCTTC; cdr3_aa: CASSLRASGRESNEQFF
v_call: TRBV6-6; j_call: TRBJ2-1; clone_size: -; d_call: -; cdr3_nt: TGTGCCAGCAGTTACGGCGGTGAGCAGTTCTTC; cdr3_aa: CASSYGGEQFF
v_call: TRBV6-1; j_call: TRBJ2-1; clone_size: few; d_call: TRBD2; cdr3_nt: TGTGCCAGCAGTGAAGAGTTAGCGGGAAGCAATGAGCAGTTCTTC; cdr3_aa: CASSEELAGSNEQFF
v_call: TRBV5-1; j_call: TRBJ1-1; clone_size: -; d_call: TRBD1; cdr3_nt: TGCGCCAGCAGCGCGGACAGGGTTGGCACTGAAGCTTTCTTT; cdr3_aa: CASSADRVGTEAFF
v_call: TRBV9; j_call: TRBJ2-1; clone_size: -; d_call: -; cdr3_nt: TGTGCCAGCAGCGTAGCGGGAGAGTCTTACAATGAGCAGTTCTTC; cdr3_aa: CASSVAGESYNEQFF
v_call: TRBV2; j_call: TRBJ1-4; clone_size: -; d_call: -; cdr3_nt: TGTGCCAGCAGCCAGACAGGACAGTCTAATGAAAAACTGTTTTTT; cdr3_aa: CASSQTGQSNEKLFF
v_call: TRBV9; j_call: TRBJ1-1; clone_size: -; d_call: -; cdr3_nt: TGTGCCTCTGGAGAAGGCACAAGGAACACTGAAGCTTTCTTT; cdr3_aa: CASGEGTRNTEAFF
v_call: TRBV7-3; j_call: TRBJ2-1; clone_size: -; d_call: -; cdr3_nt: TGTGCCAGCAGCGAGAGCAGGGATGAGCAGTTCTTC; cdr3_aa: CASSESRDEQFF
v_call: TRBV16; j_call: TRBJ1-4; clone_size: once; d_call: -; cdr3_nt: TGTGCCAGCAGCCAAGAGGATCTGGGGAGGGAAAAACTGTTTTTT; cdr3_aa: CASSQEDLGREKLFF
v_call: TRBV2; j_call: TRBJ1-2; clone_size: -; d_call: -; cdr3_nt: TGTGCCAGCAGTGAAGCAGCAGGGATGTATGGCTACACCTTC; cdr3_aa: CASSEAAGMYGYTF
v_call: TRBV6-5; j_call: TRBJ2-2; clone_size: once; d_call: TRBD1; cdr3_nt: TGTGCCAGCAGCGGACAGGGGGACACCGGGGAGCTGTTTTTT; cdr3_aa: CASSGQGDTGELFF
v_call: TRBV18; j_call: TRBJ2-1; clone_size: -; d_call: TRBD2; cdr3_nt: TGTGCCAGCTCACCAGTTCTAGCTGGGGGGGATGAGCAGTTCTTC; cdr3_aa: CASSPVLAGGDEQFF
v_call: TRBV5-1; j_call: TRBJ2-1; clone_size: few; d_call: -; cdr3_nt: TGCGCCAGCAGCTTGGTAGGGGAATCCTACAATGAGCAGTTCTTC; cdr3_aa: CASSLVGESYNEQFF
v_call: TRBV18; j_call: TRBJ2-7; clone_size: -; d_call: TRBD2; cdr3_nt: TGTGCCAGCTCACCAGAGACGGGGGGGGAGCAGTACTTC; cdr3_aa: CASSPETGGEQYF
v_call: TRBV9; j_call: TRBJ1-1; clone_size: -; d_call: TRBD1; cdr3_nt: TGTGCCAGCAGCGAACAGGGGACGAACACTGAAGCTTTCTTT; cdr3_aa: CASSEQGTNTEAFF